This entry lists 24 T cell receptor beta chains sequenced from one sample in a study of T cell changes during pregnancy in multiple sclerosis. Assay used: immunoSEQ multiplex PCR; TCRdb lists only in-frame clones, some missing. The sample shows fewer than 85,000 clones, 92% of them seen only once. Sample: peripheral blood, taken in the first trimester of pregnancy. These receptors came from a female donor in good health, enrolled as a control in a pregnancy study.

This clone was counted between two and nine times. This chain links TRBV7-9 with TRBJ2-7; D possibly corresponds to TRBD1 (6 bases). This CDR3 region has 11 residues. Germline V gene lookup returns CDR1 SEHNR and CDR2 FQNEAQ (reference sequence). The V and J ends lost 10 bases and 3 bases respectively, with 10 bases between them. The CDR3 reads CATSTGYEQYF. The DNA for the CDR3 is TGTGCCACATCGACAGGCTACGAGCAGTACTTC.

The chain joins TRBV28 to TRBJ2-1; 12 bases are a match to TRBD2. Germline CDR1 reads MDHEN; CDR2 reads SYDVKM. The trim removed 7 bases at V and 7 bases at J, leaving 8 bases unmatched. The CDR3 runs 15 residues. This chain's CDR3 is CASTRLAGDKNEQFF. CDR3 bases: TGTGCCAGCACCCGACTAGCGGGAGACAAGAATGAGCAGTTCTTC.

Comments on this clone: One junction end does not reproduce the germline sequence, and a read error may be involved. The chain recombines TRBV2 with TRBJ1-5, with a weak D call TRBD1 (5 bases). The CDR3 covers 15 residues. Per germline, CDR1 SNHLY and CDR2 FYNNEI. The CDR3, as DNA: TGTGCCAGCAGGGAAGACAGCTATAGCAATCAGCCCCAGCATTTT. Translated, it gives CASREDSYSNQPQHF.

The chain employs TRBV25-1 and TRBJ2-5; possible D gene TRBD1, 6 bases. The length of the CDR3 is 15 residues. Deletions cut 4 bases from V and 1 base from J, with 13 bases between. In germline, CDR1 is MGHDK, CDR2 SYGVNS. The CDR3 region is CASSVSTGPQETQYF. CDR3 DNA: TGTGCCAGCAGTGTTTCGACAGGTCCCCAAGAGACCCAGTACTTC.

This sequence joins TRBV7-8 and TRBJ2-1; 9 bases are a match to TRBD2. The CDR3 sequence is 17 residues long. Trimming cost V 2 bases and J 7 bases; bases outside gene matches: 12. The germline V gene has CDR1 SGHVS and CDR2 FQNEAQ. The CDR3 reads CASSLRGLAGSRNEQFF. The CDR3 region has the DNA TGTGCCAGCAGCTTAAGAGGGCTAGCGGGAAGTCGTAATGAGCAGTTCTTC.

V gene TRBV11-3 combines with J gene TRBJ2-3; 8 bases agree with TRBD2. Losses at the gene ends were 5 bases for V and 2 bases for J; bases not matched to a gene: 3. The CDR3 loop spans 14 amino acids. CDR1 SGHNT and CDR2 YENEEA come from the germline V gene. The CDR3, as DNA: TGTGCCAGCAGCCCGGGACTAGTCACAGATACGCAGTATTTT. This encodes CASSPGLVTDTQYF.

The V and J genes are TRBV2 and TRBJ2-1, with 9 bases fitting TRBD2. This CDR3 has 15 residues. From germline, CDR1 is SNHLY and CDR2 FYNNEI. J lost 4 bases, V lost 6 bases, and 7 bases had no gene match. The chain's CDR3 is CASRVTSGAYNEQFF. CDR3 bases: TGTGCCAGCAGGGTGACTAGCGGAGCTTACAATGAGCAGTTCTTC.

This rearrangement joins TRBV18 to TRBJ2-7, with 9 bases aligning to TRBD1. The CDR3 totals 15 residues. Germline V gives CDR1 KGHSH, CDR2 LQKENI. J was trimmed by 1 base and V by 6 bases; bases with no gene match: 7. The CDR3 nucleotides read TGTGCCAGCTCCCCGGGACAGGGATTTTCCTACGAGCAGTACTTC. It codes for CASSPGQGFSYEQYF.

The rearrangement uses TRBV7-9 and TRBJ2-2; no clear D gene. Germline lookup yields CDR1 SEHNR and CDR2 FQNEAQ (reference sequence). The CDR3 extends over 12 amino acids. V gave up 5 bases and J gave up 5 bases, with 6 bases separating them. The CDR3 sequence: CASSPRTGELFF. The CDR3 DNA follows: TGTGCCAGCAGCCCTAGGACCGGGGAGCTGTTTTTT.

V gene TRBV2 combines with J gene TRBJ1-1; D is unresolved. V lost 2 bases to trimming and J lost 1 base, with 5 bases between them. The CDR3 consists of 13 residues. Germline assignment: CDR1 SNHLY and CDR2 FYNNEI. DNA of the CDR3: TGTGCCAGCAGTGAACTGGCGAACACTGAAGCTTTCTTT. Amino acids: CASSELANTEAFF.

The rearrangement uses TRBV27 and TRBJ2-1; 10 bases fit TRBD2. V gave up 4 bases and J gave up 6 bases; unmatched junction bases: 9. CDR1 and CDR2 from the germline V gene are MNHEY and SMNVEV (reference sequence). The CDR3 is 16 amino acids. The CDR3 DNA reads as TGTGCCAGCAGTTCCTCTCAGCGGGGGGGCCCCAATGAGCAGTTCTTC. It encodes CASSSSQRGGPNEQFF.

The chain links TRBV2 to TRBJ1-4; a possible D gene is TRBD1 (5 bases). This CDR3 is 15 amino acids long. V was trimmed by 7 bases and J by 8 bases, leaving 20 bases between them. The germline V gene encodes CDR1 SNHLY and CDR2 FYNNEI. Written as DNA, the CDR3 is TGTGCCAGCACCACACAGGTGATCCGTAAGGAAAAACTGTTTTTT. Its protein is CASTTQVIRKEKLFF.

The chain recombines TRBV6-5 with TRBJ2-7; 10 nucleotides match TRBD1. The CDR3 sequence is 15 residues long. The ends lost 1 base at V and 6 bases at J; junction bases unmatched: 6. Germline values: CDR1 MNHEY, CDR2 SVGAGI. CDR3: CASSYFRDRGSEQYF. In DNA, the CDR3 is TGTGCCAGCAGTTACTTCCGGGACAGGGGTAGCGAGCAGTACTTC.

The chain joins TRBV5-1 to TRBJ2-2; 10 nucleotides match TRBD2. V was clipped by 1 base and J by 6 bases; unmatched bases: 12. The CDR3 contains 18 residues. CDR1 and CDR2 from the germline V gene are SGHRS and YFSETQ. The CDR3, as DNA: TGCGCCAGCAGCTTGTGGGTGACTAGCGGGCCGTTGGCCGGGGAGCTGTTTTTT. Translating it yields CASSLWVTSGPLAGELFF.

CDR3 in DNA: TGCGCCAGCAGCCAAGATCCGGGAGTAAGAAGGACCGGGGAGCTGTTTTTT. Translation: CASSQDPGVRRTGELFF. The genes are TRBV4-1 and TRBJ2-2; weak D call: TRBD2 (6 bases). Germline V lookup: CDR1 MGHRA, CDR2 YSYEKL. This CDR3 is 17 amino acids long. V was pared by 0 bases and J by 5 bases, with 16 bases between.

Notes on this clone: Other DNA sequences of this sample code for an identical CDR3. The CDR3 sequence is CASSFGQGNTEAFF. The CDR3 DNA reads TGCGCCAGCAGCTTCGGGCAGGGGAACACTGAAGCTTTCTTT. The chain has TRBV5-1 and TRBJ1-1, with a possible D match to TRBD1 (5 bases). The CDR3 length is 14 residues. Deletions cut 2 bases from V and 1 base from J, with 9 bases between. Germline CDR1 reads SGHRS; CDR2 reads YFSETQ.

The DNA of the CDR3 is TGTGCCAGCAGCTTCGAGCAGAGGGATGAGCAGTTCTTC. Translation: CASSFEQRDEQFF. The chain carries TRBV13 and TRBJ2-1; possible D gene TRBD2, 5 bases. CDR1 and CDR2 from the germline V gene are PRHDT and FYEKMQ (reference sequence). The ends were cut back, 3 bases at V and 8 bases at J, with 11 bases in the middle. The CDR3 runs to 13 residues.

J is TRBJ2-3 and V is TRBV5-1; TRBD1 aligns across 7 bases. V dropped 4 bases and J dropped 2; count of bases not matched to a gene: 7. The CDR3 sequence is 15 residues long. Germline CDR1 reads SGHRS; CDR2 reads YFSETQ. This CDR3 is CASSPRGQSTDTQYF. The CDR3 nucleotides are TGCGCCAGCAGCCCTAGGGGGCAATCCACAGATACGCAGTATTTT.

V gene TRBV25-1 combines with J gene TRBJ2-1, with a possible D match to TRBD2 (5 bases). Trimming cost V 7 bases and J 4 bases, with 14 bases left between them. The CDR3 sequence is 14 residues long. The germline CDR1 and CDR2 sequences are MGHDK and SYGVNS. CDR3 coding DNA: TGTGCCAGCACTCAAAATGGACTTTACAATGAGCAGTTCTTC. The encoded protein is CASTQNGLYNEQFF. Together with reference TRBV25-1 and TRBJ2-1, the CDR3 gives the full variable domain: EADIYQTPRYLVIGTGKKITLECSQTMGHDKMYWYQQDPGMELHLIHYSYGVNSTEKGDLSSESTVSRIRTEHFPLTLESARPSHTSQYLCASTQNGLYNEQFFGPGTRLTVL.

The chain is built from TRBV14 and TRBJ2-1; D uncertain. The V gene's germline CDR1 is SGHDN and CDR2 FVKESK. Trimming pared 2 bases from V and 4 bases from J, leaving 12 bases between. The CDR3 covers 15 residues. This chain's CDR3 is CASSQQRAEYNEQFF. The CDR3 nucleotides are TGTGCCAGCAGCCAACAGCGCGCGGAATACAATGAGCAGTTCTTC.

In this sample, this clone turned up once. The chain is built from TRBV6-5 and TRBJ2-7; D might be TRBD1 (6 bases). The CDR3 covers 11 residues. Deletions cut 6 bases from V and 4 bases from J, with 7 bases between. CDR1 is MNHEY, CDR2 SVGAGI, per germline. The DNA of the CDR3 is TGTGCCAGCAGAGGACAGTACGAGCAGTACTTC. Its protein product is CASRGQYEQYF.

This chain uses TRBV15 with TRBJ1-6; possible D gene TRBD1, 5 bases. Trimming removed 1 base from V and 10 bases from J, with 11 bases in between. The CDR3 consists of 14 residues. In germline, CDR1 is LNHNV, CDR2 YYDKDF (reference sequence). The CDR3 region has the DNA TGTGCCACCAGCAGAGCAGGGAGGGAATCACCCCTCCACTTT. This encodes CATSRAGRESPLHF.

The chain has TRBV27 and TRBJ2-7, with 10 bases lining up with TRBD1. CDR1 and CDR2 (germline): MNHEY, SMNVEV (reference sequence). CDR3 length: 14 residues. V trimming: 6 bases; J trimming: 6 bases; junction bases outside the gene matches: 8. In DNA form, the CDR3 reads TGTGCCAGCAGAATGGGACAGGGGAGAGCCGAGCAGTACTTC. This sequence encodes CASRMGQGRAEQYF.

This clone was recorded once. This chain joins TRBV28 and TRBJ2-5; D is undetermined. The ends were cut back, 3 bases at V and 1 base at J, with 9 bases in the middle. The CDR3 is 14 amino acids. CDR1 and CDR2 from the germline V gene are MDHEN and SYDVKM. The CDR3 nucleotides are TGTGCCAGCAGTTTTGGGCAAATCCAAGAGACCCAGTACTTC. This encodes CASSFGQIQETQYF.